The sample holds one count of the clone carrying this TCR beta chain. What it binds is not known. The data belong to a study of cytomegalovirus exposure and HLA in healthy donors. Across the study: One earlier analysis, a look at 150 million to 200 million T cells, found approximately 120 million unique TCR beta sequences. Study results and caveats: In a later analysis, HLA-associated TCR beta chains were more clonally expanded than equally common others. Follow-up analysis later connected one missense variant in DCLRE1C with trimming of TCR beta V- and J-genes. Apart from CMV serostatus, no immune exposure information was available.

PCR used 60 Vbeta primers and 13 Jbeta primers. Sequencing was performed with immunoSEQ multiplex PCR; in TCRdb, only in-frame clones are kept and a portion is missing. The table records around 85,000 clones, about 82% of them present only once. Germline CDR1 is ENHRY and CDR2 is SYGVKD. The length of the CDR3 is 14 residues. V shed 6 bases and J 9 bases; nucleotides not matched to a gene: 8. Sequenced sample: PBMCs. The clonotype was recovered from a man younger than 45 in good health and CMV-seronegative. The chain carries TRBV10-3 and TRBJ2-3; 11 bases align to TRBD1. CDR3 region: CAISGTGGSETQYF. In nucleotides, the CDR3 is TGTGCCATCAGCGGGACAGGGGGTTCCGAGACGCAGTATTTT.